This TCR beta chain derives from a study of cytomegalovirus exposure and HLA in healthy donors. Findings of the study overall: Most CMV-associated TCR beta chains were later found to appear HLA-restricted. By HLA locus, TCR association rates varied in a later analysis, with DRB1 showing the most and HLA-C the fewest.

PCR involved 60 Vbeta and 13 Jbeta primers. Produced via immunoSEQ multiplex PCR; TCRdb's table is partial and in-frame only. This sample has about 160,000 clones, with around 79% found just once. Germline trimming cut 5 bases from V and 0 bases from J; bases unmatched to any gene: 12. This CDR3 has 19 amino acids. Per the germline V gene, CDR1 is SGHAT and CDR2 is FQNNGV. About this clone itself: The antigen is not known.

The sequenced sample consisted of PBMCs. The chain is built from TRBV11-2 and TRBJ2-6, with TRBD1 identical over 8 bases. The receptor comes from a female donor in good health and CMV-seronegative. The CDR3 sequence: CASSETGTGVFSGANVLTF. CDR3 DNA sequence: TGTGCCAGCAGCGAAACCGGGACAGGAGTATTCTCTGGGGCCAACGTCCTGACTTTC. The full variable domain, in which reference TRBV11-2 and TRBJ2-6 provide the parts outside the CDR3, is EAGVAQSPRYKIIEKRQSVAFWCNPISGHATLYWYQQILGQGPKLLIQFQNNGVVDDSQLPKDRFSAERLKGVDSTLKIQPAKLEDSAVYLCASSETGTGVFSGANVLTFGAGSRLTVL.